Listed below are T cell receptor beta chains from one sample, sequenced in a study of cytomegalovirus exposure and HLA in healthy donors. Profiled with immunoSEQ multiplex PCR; TCRdb holds only in-frame clones, not every one. The sample includes 120,000 or so clones, about 73% of them seen just once. Sequenced sample: PBMCs. The receptor source for this set is a woman in her forties in good health and CMV-seronegative. Both conserved end residues are part of each CDR3. Each record gives: clone size, D gene, V gene, J gene, CDR3 DNA, CDR3 protein. A D gene is named only where the DNA matches it firmly. For some rows the clone size is stated as once, few or many, or as a class when expanded; others skip it.

-,TRBD1,TRBV6-1,TRBJ2-5,TGTGCCAGCAGTGGACAGGGCCAAGAGACCCAGTACTTC,CASSGQGQETQYF
-,-,TRBV5-1,TRBJ1-4,TGCGCCAGCAGCTTGCAGGGGTTCAAAACTAATGAAAAACTGTTTTTT,CASSLQGFKTNEKLFF
-,-,TRBV7-8,TRBJ2-5,TGTGCCAGCAGAGAACCCTACCGGAGACAAGAGACCCAGTACTTC,CASREPYRRQETQYF
-,TRBD1,TRBV10-3,TRBJ1-1,TGTGCCATCAGTGATTTCACAGGGGAGGCTTTCTTT,CAISDFTGEAFF
-,TRBD2,TRBV19,TRBJ2-5,TGTGCCAGTAGTGTCGCGACTAGCGGGGGGGTGGCGACCCAGTACTTC,CASSVATSGGVATQYF
-,-,TRBV7-2,TRBJ1-4,TGTGCCAGCAGCTTATCCCGGGCAAGGGGTAATGAAAAACTGTTTTTT,CASSLSRARGNEKLFF
-,-,TRBV19,TRBJ1-1,TGTGCCAGTAGATTTGCCCCCGGGGATGGGGCTGAAGCTTTCTTT,CASRFAPGDGAEAFF
-,TRBD1,TRBV5-1,TRBJ1-1,TGCGCCAGCCGGACAGGAGGCAACACTGAAGCTTTCTTT,CASRTGGNTEAFF
-,TRBD1,TRBV27,TRBJ1-2,TGTGCCAGCAGTTTATTGGCCCAGAGGCCCATAGGGGGGCTAGGGACAGGGTCCAACTATGGCTACACCTTC,CASSLLAQRPIGGLGTGSNYGYTF
-,TRBD2,TRBV9,TRBJ2-2,TGTGCCAGCAGCGCCGGGACTAGCGGTAACACCGGGGAGCTGTTTTTT,CASSAGTSGNTGELFF
-,TRBD1,TRBV5-4,TRBJ2-1,TGTGCCAGCAGCTCCCCAGGGGGCTACAATGAGCAGTTCTTC,CASSSPGGYNEQFF
-,-,TRBV6-1,TRBJ1-6,TGTGCCAGCGGCCCCCGGGGTTCACCCCTCCACTTT,CASGPRGSPLHF
-,-,TRBV7-2,TRBJ2-7,TGTGCCAGCAGCAAGGGACACCAATCCTACGAGCAGTACTTC,CASSKGHQSYEQYF
-,TRBD1,TRBV5-5,TRBJ1-1,TGTGCCAGCAGCATACGACAGGGGAGGTCTGAAGCTTTCTTT,CASSIRQGRSEAFF
-,-,TRBV18,TRBJ1-4,TGTGCCAGCTCACCAAGCGTGTCCGCAACTAATGAAAAACTGTTTTTT,CASSPSVSATNEKLFF
few,TRBD1,TRBV18,TRBJ2-7,TGTGCCAGCTCACCAGGGACAGGGCCCTACGAGCAGTACTTC,CASSPGTGPYEQYF
-,TRBD2,TRBV27,TRBJ2-3,TGTGCCAGCAGTTCGATCCCCCCCGGACTAGCGGGAGTAGATACGCAGTATTTT,CASSSIPPGLAGVDTQYF
medium-sized,-,TRBV5-6,TRBJ1-1,TGTGCCAGCAGCAGCGGGGAGGGCACTGAAGCTTTCTTT,CASSSGEGTEAFF
-,-,TRBV6-1,TRBJ1-1,TGTGCCAGCACCGGACAGACGAACACTGAAGCTTTCTTT,CASTGQTNTEAFF
once,TRBD2,TRBV2,TRBJ2-5,TGTGCCAGCAGGGGACTAGGCCATCAGGGGACCCAGTACTTC,CASRGLGHQGTQYF
-,-,TRBV7-7,TRBJ1-1,TGTGCTAGCAGCCGGGGGACGCCTGGGGCTGAAGCTTTCTTT,CASSRGTPGAEAFF